Below are 3 T cell receptor beta chains sequenced from a single sample in a study of T cells in narcolepsy. The protocol was immunoSEQ multiplex PCR, while the TCRdb copy is restricted to in-frame clones and leaves out a portion. This table has about 27,000 clones, about 89% appearing once. Sequenced sample: CD45RA- memory CD4+ T cells from PBMCs. The receptors stem from a human donor with narcolepsy.

The chain employs TRBV10-3 and TRBJ1-1; D might be TRBD1 (6 bases). Trimming left V 0 bases short and J 2 bases short, with 7 bases between. This CDR3 is built from 14 residues. The germline CDR1 and CDR2 sequences are ENHRY and SYGVKD. The CDR3 protein is CAISESGANTEAFF. CDR3 coding DNA: TGTGCCATCAGTGAGTCGGGGGCCAACACTGAAGCTTTCTTT.

This chain joins TRBV5-6 and TRBJ2-6, with no clear D. Germline loops: CDR1 SGHDT, CDR2 YYEEEE. The CDR3 is made up of 15 amino acids. Trimming stripped 0 bases from V and 0 bases from J, with 4 bases between. CDR3 bases: TGTGCCAGCAGCTTGGGACTCTCTGGGGCCAACGTCCTGACTTTC. Amino acid sequence: CASSLGLSGANVLTF.

This chain links TRBV7-2 with TRBJ2-5, with 8 bases fitting TRBD2. Germline values: CDR1 SGHTA, CDR2 FQGNSA. V shed 3 bases, J shed 1 base, and the junction held 1 base outside the gene matches. The CDR3 contains 14 residues. This CDR3 is CASSFAGGQETQYF. DNA for the CDR3: TGTGCCAGCAGCTTCGCGGGGGGCCAAGAGACCCAGTACTTC.